A single sample gave rise to the 30 T cell receptor beta chains below, sequenced in a study of cytomegalovirus exposure and HLA in healthy donors (dated by TCRdb to about 2017). Receptors were amplified or captured by the immunoSEQ multiplex PCR assay. For the multiplex PCR, a mixture combining 60 forward primers for TCR Vbeta segments and 13 reverse primers for TCR Jbeta segments was used. Held by TCRdb, this immuneACCESS table contains in-frame sequences only and omits some clones. Under half of the omission traces to an unresolved V gene where checked; the cause of the rest is unknown. The sample table contains roughly 150,000 clones; only one count was recorded for around 86% of them. The ten most abundant clones make up roughly 4% of the sample. The specimen sequenced was PBMCs. The receptors here all came from a man aged 45-65 years in good health and CMV-seropositive.

About this clone itself: The sample has other DNA sequences that encode this CDR3 too. The chain joins TRBV7-9 to TRBJ2-7, with 9 bases lining up with TRBD1. J gave up 3 bases and V 4 bases, and 4 bases lay outside the gene matches. Germline CDR1 reads SEHNR; CDR2 reads FQNEAQ (reference sequence). CDR3 length equals 14 residues. CDR3 loop: CASSSGTGSYEQYF. The CDR3 DNA follows: TGTGCCAGCAGCTCCGGGACAGGGAGCTACGAGCAGTACTTC.

The rearrangement uses TRBV11-2 and TRBJ2-1, with D maybe TRBD2 (7 bases). The CDR3 loop spans 15 amino acids. CDR1 and CDR2 (germline): SGHAT, FQNNGV. V was shortened by 3 bases and J by 8 bases, with 17 bases between the two germline ends. This CDR3 reads CASSFPGGGNYEQFF. The CDR3 nucleotides are TGTGCCAGCAGCTTTCCGGGGGGCGGTAATTATGAGCAGTTCTTC.

This chain links TRBV27 with TRBJ2-3; maybe TRBD2 (6 bases). V dropped 2 bases and J dropped 1 base, with 10 bases sitting between them. The CDR3 covers 15 residues. Germline loops: CDR1 MNHEY, CDR2 SMNVEV (reference sequence). CDR3 sequence reads: CASSLRSSGTDTQYF. The DNA of the CDR3 is TGTGCCAGCAGTTTACGGTCTAGCGGCACAGATACGCAGTATTTT.

The chain combines TRBV5-1 with TRBJ1-2; perhaps TRBD1 as D (6 bases). In germline, CDR1 is SGHRS, CDR2 YFSETQ. The length of the CDR3 is 14 residues. The V gene lost 5 bases and the J gene lost 4 bases, with 15 bases spanning the gap. The CDR3 DNA reads TGCGCCAGCAGGCAGGGGATGGAACGCTATGGCTACACCTTC. Residues: CASRQGMERYGYTF. The whole variable domain, filled in from reference TRBV5-1 and TRBJ1-2, reads KAGVTQTPRYLIKTRGQQVTLSCSPISGHRSVSWYQQTPGQGLQFLFEYFSETQRNKGNFPGRFSGRQFSNSRSEMNVSTLELGDSALYLCASRQGMERYGYTFGSGTRLTVV.

This chain connects TRBV10-3 to TRBJ2-7; a weak D match, TRBD1 (5 bases). Germline CDR1 and CDR2: ENHRY and SYGVKD. The CDR3 extends over 15 amino acids. Trimming removed 0 bases at V and 4 bases at J, with 13 bases between. The DNA for the CDR3 is TGTGCCATCAGTGAGTCGCTGACAGTAATTTACGAGCAGTACTTC. The encoded protein is CAISESLTVIYEQYF.

This clone was observed a handful of times. The chain is built from TRBV4-2 and TRBJ1-2, with D maybe TRBD1 (5 bases). The CDR3 extends over 17 amino acids. Germline V lookup: CDR1 LGHNA, CDR2 YNFKEQ. V was cut by 2 bases and J by 8 bases, with 24 bases left in between. In DNA form, the CDR3 reads TGTGCCAGCAGCCAATTTACCGGGGGGGGAAGATTGGGAGGCTACACCTTC. Residues: CASSQFTGGGRLGGYTF.

A note on this clone: One end of the junction does not line up with germline, which may come from a read error. V and J are TRBV28 and TRBJ1-2; D gene unclear. There are 10 residues in the CDR3. Germline-derived CDR1 and CDR2 are MDHEN and SYDVKM. The chain's CDR3 is CASSLSGIAF. Here the CDR3 DNA reads TGTGCCAGCAGTTTATCTGGTATAGCCTTC.

This chain joins TRBV6-5 and TRBJ1-3; the D gene is possibly TRBD1 (6 bases). Germline loops: CDR1 MNHEY, CDR2 SVGAGI. Trimming removed 2 bases from V and 0 bases from J, with 11 bases in between. The CDR3 has 16 amino acids. CDR3 sequence reads: CASSYGAGDSGNTIYF. As DNA, the CDR3 is TGTGCCAGCAGTTACGGGGCAGGGGACTCTGGAAACACCATATATTTT.

This chain connects TRBV18 to TRBJ1-2; D may be TRBD1 (6 bases). Trimming shortened V by 3 bases and J by 5 bases, and 22 bases separated the two germline ends. Germline CDR1 is KGHSH and CDR2 is LQKENI. This CDR3 is 17 amino acids long. Here the CDR3 DNA reads TGTGCCAGCTCACCCTTGACCGGGACACCTAGGGGGTATGGCTACACCTTC. Encoded protein: CASSPLTGTPRGYGYTF.

This chain uses TRBV30 with TRBJ2-1; no reliable D call. This CDR3 has 13 residues. V lost 0 bases, J lost 3 bases, and 6 bases lay in between. Germline values: CDR1 GTSNPN, CDR2 SVGIG (reference sequence). CDR3 sequence (DNA): TGTGCCTGGAGTGTAGCCAACTACAATGAGCAGTTCTTC. It translates to CAWSVANYNEQFF.

Only one count was recorded for this clone. This rearrangement joins TRBV11-2 to TRBJ2-1, with D uncertain. The ends were cut back, 1 base at V and 2 bases at J, with 6 bases in the middle. The CDR3 length is 14 residues. Germline CDR1 is SGHAT and CDR2 is FQNNGV. The DNA for the CDR3 is TGTGCCAGCAGCTTAGTAGTCCCCTACAATGAGCAGTTCTTC. Translating it yields CASSLVVPYNEQFF.

The chain uses TRBV19 and TRBJ2-2; D may be TRBD1 (6 bases). The CDR3 extends over 15 amino acids. Trimming pared 3 bases from V and 1 base from J, leaving 9 bases between. Per germline, CDR1 LNHDA and CDR2 SQIVND (reference sequence). This CDR3 is CASSIRDKNTGELFF. CDR3 DNA: TGTGCCAGTAGTATCCGGGACAAGAACACCGGGGAGCTGTTTTTT.

The chain uses TRBV12-2 and TRBJ1-4. TRBV12-2 counts as a pseudogene. The CDR3 extends over 18 amino acids. The CDR3 is CASRPRDFDRFFNEKLFF. In DNA form, the CDR3 reads TGTGCAAGTCGCCCCCGGGACTTCGATAGATTCTTTAATGAAAAACTGTTTTTT.

The V and J genes are TRBV28 and TRBJ2-3; 8 bases match TRBD2. This CDR3 has 16 amino acids. The trim removed 4 bases at V and 6 bases at J, leaving 12 bases unmatched. Per the germline V gene, CDR1 is MDHEN and CDR2 is SYDVKM. The CDR3, as DNA: TGTGCCAGCAGTTCCCGGGGGGGCGGGAGTATGGATACGCAGTATTTT. It yields the protein CASSSRGGGSMDTQYF.

The chain joins TRBV5-4 to TRBJ2-5; D might be TRBD1 (6 bases). Germline loops: CDR1 SGHNT, CDR2 YYREEE (reference sequence). This CDR3 spans 14 amino acids. Trimming took 4 bases from V and 1 from J, leaving 11 bases between them. CDR3 loop: CASSTGQSQETQYF. In DNA form, the CDR3 reads TGTGCCAGCAGCACCGGACAGAGCCAAGAGACCCAGTACTTC.

This clone was detected only once. The chain is built from TRBV5-5 and TRBJ1-6; D may be TRBD1 (5 bases). The ends were cut back, 5 bases at V and 9 bases at J, with 15 bases in the middle. The CDR3 covers 14 residues. Germline loops: CDR1 SGHKS, CDR2 YYEKEE (reference sequence). CDR3: CASRFQGLASPLHF. CDR3 DNA: TGTGCCAGCAGATTTCAGGGCTTGGCTTCACCCCTCCACTTT.

The chain carries TRBV5-1 and TRBJ2-7; 9 bases map to TRBD1. CDR1 and CDR2 (germline): SGHRS, YFSETQ. This CDR3 has 14 amino acids. V dropped 3 bases and J dropped 0; count of bases not matched to a gene: 1. The CDR3 coding sequence is TGCGCCAGCAGCTGGACAGGGGACTCCTACGAGCAGTACTTC. Amino acids: CASSWTGDSYEQYF. Supplemented by reference TRBV5-1 and TRBJ2-7, the full variable domain reads KAGVTQTPRYLIKTRGQQVTLSCSPISGHRSVSWYQQTPGQGLQFLFEYFSETQRNKGNFPGRFSGRQFSNSRSEMNVSTLELGDSALYLCASSWTGDSYEQYFGPGTRLTVT.

The genes are TRBV6-6 and TRBJ1-2; TRBD1 agrees at 7 bases. V lost 6 bases and J lost 2; bases outside the gene matches: 6. This CDR3 has 14 residues. The germline gives CDR1 MNHNY, CDR2 SVGAGI (reference sequence). The chain's CDR3 is CASRVGTENYGYTF. CDR3 nucleotides: TGTGCCAGCAGGGTCGGGACAGAGAACTATGGCTACACCTTC.

V gene TRBV6-1 combines with J gene TRBJ2-5; D not resolved. From germline, CDR1 is MNHNS and CDR2 SASEGT. The CDR3 spans 16 residues. The V gene lost 2 bases and the J gene lost 1 base, with 14 bases spanning the gap. CDR3 DNA sequence: TGTGCCAGCAGTGAATGGGCCAGTTCAGCCCAAGAGACCCAGTACTTC. Amino acids: CASSEWASSAQETQYF.

The V gene is TRBV4-1, the J gene TRBJ1-1; D ambiguous. CDR3 length: 14 residues. Trimming stripped 1 base from V and 8 bases from J, with 14 bases between. Germline V lookup: CDR1 MGHRA, CDR2 YSYEKL. CDR3 sequence: CASSQVSGSGEAFF. The DNA for the CDR3 is TGCGCCAGCAGCCAAGTGTCCGGGTCCGGCGAAGCTTTCTTT.

In its sample, this clone was seen a few times. The CDR3 DNA follows: TGTGCCAGCAGTGATCGCGGTAGCTCCTACAATGAGCAGTTCTTC. Translation gives CASSDRGSSYNEQFF. The chain uses TRBV25-1 and TRBJ2-1; D call uncertain. The CDR3 runs to 15 residues. Trimming took 3 bases from V and 0 from J, leaving 9 bases between them. Germline V CDR1 and CDR2: MGHDK, SYGVNS.

The J gene is TRBJ2-5, the V gene TRBV19, with 10 bases matching TRBD2. After removal of 5 bases from V and 4 bases from J, the junction contained 1 base not matched to a gene. In germline, CDR1 is LNHDA, CDR2 SQIVND (reference sequence). The CDR3 sequence is 13 residues long. The CDR3 coding sequence is TGTGCCAGTAGTCCTAGCGGGGGAGAGACCCAGTACTTC. Protein: CASSPSGGETQYF.

The chain carries TRBV18 and TRBJ1-4; TRBD1 is a possible D gene (6 bases). Deletions cut 3 bases from V and 7 bases from J, with 12 bases between. The CDR3 contains 14 residues. Germline CDR1 KGHSH, CDR2 LQKENI. The CDR3 protein is CASSPGWGREKLFF. CDR3 DNA sequence: TGTGCCAGCTCACCCGGGTGGGGGCGTGAAAAACTGTTTTTT.

The DNA for the CDR3 is TGTGCCAGCAGCAAGGGACTAGCGGGAACATACGAGCAGTACTTC. This codes for CASSKGLAGTYEQYF. The chain couples TRBV5-4 to TRBJ2-7, with 13 bases matching TRBD2. Germline trimming cut 4 bases from V and 4 bases from J; bases unmatched to any gene: 5. Germline lookup yields CDR1 SGHNT and CDR2 YYREEE (reference sequence). CDR3 length equals 15 residues.

A word on this clone: Compared with germline, one end of the junction differs, possibly owing to a read error. V and J are TRBV9 and TRBJ2-1; 9 bases line up with TRBD2. The CDR3 runs to 18 residues. Per the germline V gene, CDR1 is SGDLS and CDR2 is YYNGEE. The CDR3 reads CASSVATGEGLAYNERFF. The CDR3 DNA reads as TGTGCCAGCAGCGTAGCTACGGGGGAGGGACTAGCTTACAATGAGCGGTTCTTC.

This clone came up a few times. V is TRBV6-1 and J is TRBJ1-3, with a tentative D call TRBD1 (6 bases). Trimming left V 5 bases short and J 2 bases short, with 13 bases between. CDR1 MNHNS and CDR2 SASEGT come from the germline V gene. There are 15 residues in the CDR3. This chain's CDR3 is CASSKGHNTGNTIYF. The CDR3 DNA reads as TGTGCCAGCAGTAAGGGACACAACACTGGAAACACCATATATTTT.

This clone came up once. The V and J genes are TRBV10-2 and TRBJ1-5, with a tentative D call TRBD1 (6 bases). The germline CDR1 and CDR2 sequences are WSHSY and SAAADI. This CDR3 is 15 amino acids long. V lost 0 bases, J lost 6 bases, and 12 bases lay in between. The CDR3 DNA reads TGCGCCAGCAGTGAGTCGAGCAGGGGTGGTCAGCCCCAGCATTTT. Its translation: CASSESSRGGQPQHF.

J is TRBJ2-5 and V is TRBV7-2; 8 bases fit TRBD1. The J call may be wrong; the DNA end is better matched by TRBJ2-7. Germline lookup yields CDR1 SGHTA and CDR2 FQGNSA. This CDR3 region has 17 residues. The CDR3 nucleotides are TGTGCCAGCAGCTTAACCGCTGGACAGGGATCCTACTACGAGCAGTACTTC. Translating gives CASSLTAGQGSYYEQYF.

V usage is TRBV18 and J usage is TRBJ2-1; 8 bases are a match to TRBD1. The J segment lost 4 bases and the V segment lost 8 bases, leaving 10 bases of the junction unmatched. The CDR3 contains 15 residues. Germline V gives CDR1 KGHSH, CDR2 LQKENI. The CDR3 here is CASTRQGLGYNEQFF. For the CDR3, the DNA is TGTGCCAGCACCAGACAGGGGCTTGGGTACAATGAGCAGTTCTTC.

The chain employs TRBV19 and TRBJ1-2; 9 bases map to TRBD1. Germline V gene sequence: CDR1 LNHDA, CDR2 SQIVND (reference sequence). V lost 7 bases and J lost 1; bases outside the gene matches: 4. The length of the CDR3 is 14 residues. Written as DNA, the CDR3 is TGTGCCAGTAACCTGGGACAGGGTAACTATGGCTACACCTTC. Amino acids: CASNLGQGNYGYTF.